The clone carrying this T cell receptor (beta chain) was observed at least ten times. Library preparation (for TCRbeta) was performed with unique molecular identifiers. MiXCR, applied by TCRdb to the PCR reads, yields one record per CDR3 protein. Among 200,000 to 250,000 distinct CDR3 sequences listed, more than 10% were seen once. The data derive from a study of T-cell reconstitution after alpha-beta-depleted transplantation in children. The length of the CDR3 is 16 residues. The junction had 2 bases not matched to a gene; V was cut back by 0 bases and J by 3 bases. Germline CDR1 MNHEY, CDR2 SVGEGT. The genes are TRBV6-2 or TRBV6-3 and TRBJ2-1; TRBD1 matches 10 bases. The TCR sequence derives from a human donor who donated a stem cell graft to a child with acute lymphoblastic leukemia. Sequences were derived from PBMCs from the stem cell graft donor, sampled from the stem cell graft. The CDR3 sequence: CASSYSGTGDYNEQFF. CDR3 in DNA: TGTGCCAGCAGTTACTCCGGGACAGGGGACTACAATGAGCAGTTCTTC.